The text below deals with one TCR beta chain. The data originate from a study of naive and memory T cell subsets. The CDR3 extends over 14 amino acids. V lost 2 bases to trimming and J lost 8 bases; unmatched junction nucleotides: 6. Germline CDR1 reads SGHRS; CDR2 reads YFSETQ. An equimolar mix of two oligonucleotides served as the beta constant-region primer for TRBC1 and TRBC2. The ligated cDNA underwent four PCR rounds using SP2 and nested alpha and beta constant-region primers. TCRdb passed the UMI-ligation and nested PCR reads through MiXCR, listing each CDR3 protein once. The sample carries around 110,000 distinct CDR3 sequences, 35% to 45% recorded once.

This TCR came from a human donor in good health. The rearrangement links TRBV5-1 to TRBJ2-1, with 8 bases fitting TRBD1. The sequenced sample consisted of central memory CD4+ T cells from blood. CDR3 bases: TGCGCCAGCAGCTTTAACGGACAGGGCTATGAGCAGTTCTTC. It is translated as CASSFNGQGYEQFF.